Given below is one T cell receptor (beta chain) in context. The antigen is not known. V lost 7 bases and J lost 6, with 16 bases in between. The CDR3 has 13 amino acids. Per the germline V gene, CDR1 is SQVTM and CDR2 is ANQGSEA. Data came from immunoSEQ multiplex PCR; TCRdb stores just in-frame clones and leaves some out. The sample shows under 400,000 clones, 88% of them seen only once. This sample was taken from a study of cytomegalovirus exposure and HLA in healthy donors. Study-wide context: Later analysis reported that the 110 or so validation repertoires shared the platform of the approximately 670 first-cohort repertoires.

Study observations and caveats: First-cohort TCR clusters were later found to tend to co-occur in the 120 validation repertoires. It was 150 to 200 TCR beta chains that were listed as cytomegalovirus-associated.

The sequencing input was PBMCs. The J gene is TRBJ1-5, the V gene TRBV29-1, with D perhaps matching TRBD1 (5 bases). This receptor was identified in a man younger than 45 in good health and CMV-seronegative. CDR3 in DNA: TGCAGCGCTGGGGACGGAGGGTCTCAGCCCCAGCATTTT. Translation: CSAGDGGSQPQHF.